One sample yielded the 9 T cell receptor beta chains listed below, sequenced in a study of breast tumors, draining lymph nodes, adjacent tissues. TCRdb re-analysed the multiplex PCR reads in MiXCR, keeping a single row per CDR3 protein. The sample includes 200,000 to 300,000 distinct CDR3 sequences, 30% seen only once; the top ten take 0.85% to 1.2%. The lymph nodes were axillary draining lymph nodes from breast cancer patients. Sequencing input: axillary lymph node tissue. These receptors came from a female donor with breast cancer. Some clones in this sample may be carry-over from other donors' samples.

About this clonotype: A junction boundary mismatches the germline segment, possibly from a read error. The chain carries TRBV13 and TRBJ2-3; 8 bases fit TRBD1. CDR3 length equals 15 residues. Germline CDR1 reads PRHDT; CDR2 reads FYEKMQ (reference sequence). The CDR3 spells CASSSGDRTTDTQYF. CDR3 DNA: TGTGCCAGCAGCTCGGGGGACAGGACCACAGATACGCAGTATTTC.

A word on this clonotype: It may be a read error: a sequence one base away is much more abundant. The rearrangement uses TRBV11-2 and TRBJ2-7; the match to TRBD2 covers 9 bases. This CDR3 is built from 12 residues. CDR1 SGHAT and CDR2 FQNNGV come from the germline V gene. The ends lost 8 bases at V and 5 bases at J; junction bases unmatched: 4. CDR3 sequence: CASGRGGDEQYF. CDR3 coding DNA: TGTGCCAGCGGCCGCGGGGGGGACGAGCAGTACTTC.

This clonotype was counted at least ten times. CDR3 sequence reads: CASSTLAGTDTQYF. In DNA, the CDR3 is TGTGCCAGCAGTACCTTAGCGGGAACAGATACGCAGTATTTT. The V gene is TRBV2, the J gene TRBJ2-3; 8 positions match TRBD2. There are 14 residues in the CDR3. V lost 5 bases, J lost 3 bases, and 4 bases stayed unmatched. Germline assignment: CDR1 SNHLY and CDR2 FYNNEI.

This clonotype was found many times. The chain links TRBV11-3 to TRBJ2-1; D is undetermined. The CDR3 is made up of 12 amino acids. The germline V and J ends were trimmed by 5 bases and 4 bases, with 6 bases remaining between them. Per the germline V gene, CDR1 is SGHNT and CDR2 is YENEEA. The CDR3 DNA follows: TGTGCCAGCAGCCCAAAATACAATGAGCAGTTCTTC. Translating it yields CASSPKYNEQFF.

This clonotype was found many times. The rearrangement joins TRBV6-6 to TRBJ2-7; possibly TRBD1 for D (6 bases). This CDR3 spans 13 amino acids. CDR1 MNHNY and CDR2 SVGAGI come from the germline V gene (reference sequence). Trimming pared 5 bases from V and 4 bases from J, leaving 12 bases between. CDR3 protein: CASSLRTDYEQYF. DNA of the CDR3: TGTGCCAGCAGTCTACGGACAGATTACGAGCAGTACTTC.

This clonotype was picked up many times. This chain's CDR3 is CASRIRDEQYF. CDR3 nucleotide sequence: TGTGCCAGTAGGATCCGGGACGAGCAGTACTTC. The gene calls are TRBV19 and TRBJ2-7; unclear D gene. Looked up from germline, CDR1 is LNHDA and CDR2 is SQIVND (reference sequence). The CDR3 totals 11 residues. The germline V and J ends were trimmed by 6 bases and 5 bases, with 8 bases remaining between them.

This clonotype occurred many times. The chain couples TRBV30 to TRBJ1-3; no clear D. Deletions cut 0 bases from V and 6 bases from J, with 9 bases between. CDR1 GTSNPN and CDR2 SVGIG come from the germline V gene (reference sequence). There are 13 residues in the CDR3. CDR3 residues: CAWSVAALNTIYF. The CDR3 DNA sequence: TGTGCCTGGAGTGTCGCCGCCCTAAACACCATATATTTT.

Many counts were recorded for this clonotype. The chain recombines TRBV7-2 with TRBJ2-3, with D uncertain. V dropped 1 base and J dropped 3 bases, with 8 bases sitting between them. The CDR3 spans 14 residues. CDR1 is SGHTA and CDR2 is FQGNSA in the germline V gene. DNA for the CDR3: TGTGCCAGCAGCTTAGGTATAGAAACAGATACGCAGTATTTT. Its translation is CASSLGIETDTQYF.

This clonotype was detected ten times or more. The chain carries TRBV29-1 and TRBJ2-7; 10 nucleotides align to TRBD1. Per germline, CDR1 SQVTM and CDR2 ANQGSEA. V lost 5 bases and J lost 7; bases outside the gene matches: 5. The CDR3 has 12 residues. CDR3 coding DNA: TGCAGCGTTCGACAGGGGGCAGGGGAGCAGTACTTC. This encodes CSVRQGAGEQYF.